Listed below are T cell receptor beta chains from one sample, sequenced in a study of T cell responses to AZD1222 COVID-19 vaccine. The method was immunoSEQ multiplex PCR; TCRdb's version includes in-frame clones alone and lacks a portion of them. Among 120,000 or so clones listed, around nine tenths were seen once. The sequencing here drew on peripheral blood, taken on day 0 of AZD1222 vaccination. The receptors originated from an adult in good health. CDR3s include the opening cysteine and the closing phenylalanine or tryptophan. The order of the fields is V gene, CDR3 protein.

>TRBV5-5
CASTPLLDRNTEAFF
>TRBV6-6
CASSYGRGRQETQYF
>TRBV5-1
CASSDREGRTEAFF
>TRBV6-5
CASTPQLNYGYTF
>TRBV19
CASRGLNEQFF
>TRBV7-3
CASSLRDYSPPSTDTQYF
>TRBV5-6
CASSLAGSGNQPQHF
>TRBV3-1/TRBV3-2
CASSSRGLGANVLTF
>TRBV10-3
CAISEGTRDTQYF
>TRBV7-3
CASSLTLAGEETQYF
>TRBV7-2
CASSIRRGGLETQYF
>TRBV2
CATEPQAWSEKLFF
>TRBV30
CAWSGQNNQPQHF
>TRBV11-3
CASSRGLAGAGFTDTQYF
>TRBV5-4
CASSTRTGGQTNEKLFF
>TRBV5-1
CASSLRAGNTEAFF
>TRBV6-5
CASSYSRGSGELFF
>TRBV6-5
CASSRGQGAGGYTF
>TRBV5-6
CASSPGHTNYGYTF
>TRBV3-1/TRBV3-2
CASSQNSGHNTQYF
>TRBV11-2
CASSLLPGQDSPLHF
>TRBV7-2
CASSLLAGVGEQYF
>TRBV15
CATSRDWSSYEQYF
>TRBV7-2
CASSTSAFSGNTIYF
>TRBV23-1
CASSPSRDRGQQPQHF
>TRBV11-3
CASSPGTGAYEQYF
>TRBV7-9
CASWGREIDTGELFF
>TRBV19
CASTRTSGVYNEQFF
>TRBV2
CASSEYGQLNEKLFF
>TRBV24-1
CATSDLDRQGRANTEAFF
>TRBV13
CASSLGRRDYGYTF
>TRBV6-1
CASSETTAQETQYF
>TRBV6-2/TRBV6-3
CASSPMHYGYTF
>TRBV30
CALTARGLGANVLTF
>TRBV28
CASSSLAGGNYEQYF
>TRBV5-1
CASSPGRSSYEQYF
>TRBV11-3
CASSLGLPGEQYF
>TRBV30
CAWSGSLADYTF
>TRBV7-2
CASSLAPQGASSPLHF
>TRBV7-9
CASSLAVGVGEQYF
>TRBV30
CAWSPFDGGDTEAFF
>TRBV6-1
CASSEYGGQPQHF
>TRBV7-2
CASSPGGQAPYEQYF
>TRBV4-3
CASSQVISAYEQYF
>TRBV30
CAWRAEGAEETQYF
>TRBV7-8
CATRQGNSPLHF
>TRBV21-1
CASSKRGGRSSYEQYF
>TRBV5-5
CASSLEGNIQYF